The rows below give T cell receptor beta chains drawn from one sample of a study of T cell changes during pregnancy in multiple sclerosis. TCRdb's copy holds only in-frame clones and misses some; the assay was immunoSEQ multiplex PCR. This sample has 40,000 to 45,000 clones, with 70% to 90% found just once. The specimen was CD4+ T cells from peripheral blood mononuclear cells, collected in the first trimester of pregnancy. Receptors originate from a female donor with multiple sclerosis, enrolled in a pregnancy study. CDR3s include the opening cysteine and the closing phenylalanine or tryptophan. The D gene is left open where the match is weak. Size is omitted from some rows. Given values are once, few, many or a class for expanded clones.

len	abundance	v_gene	d_gene	j_gene	CDR3nt	CDR3aa
15	NA	TRBV5-1	TRBD1	TRBJ1-4	TGCGCCAGCAGCGCCGGGACAGGGGGCAATGAAAAACTGTTTTTT	CASSAGTGGNEKLFF
14	few	TRBV6-5	TRBD1	TRBJ1-1	TGTGCCAGCAGTTCGGGACAGCGGCACACTGAAGCTTTCTTT	CASSSGQRHTEAFF
16	once	TRBV4-1	NA	TRBJ2-3	TGCGCCAGCAGCCAAGATAATCCGGGAAGCACAGATACGCAGTATTTT	CASSQDNPGSTDTQYF
19	NA	TRBV7-2	TRBD2	TRBJ2-5	TGTGCCAGCAGCTTTTTTGTCTTTGGTTTCGGGGGGGCCGGAGAGACCCAGTACTTC	CASSFFVFGFGGAGETQYF
17	NA	TRBV5-4	TRBD2	TRBJ2-3	TGTGCCAGCAGCTTGGAGGCGGGAGCAAACCCCACAGATACGCAGTATTTT	CASSLEAGANPTDTQYF
13	NA	TRBV7-3	NA	TRBJ2-3	TGTGCCAGCAGCCTAGACCCGACAGGTTCGCAGTATTTT	CASSLDPTGSQYF
15	NA	TRBV4-2	NA	TRBJ2-5	TGTGCCAGCAGCCAAGTGGAGGGCTCGGCAGAGACCCAGTACTTC	CASSQVEGSAETQYF
12	few	TRBV7-9	NA	TRBJ2-7	TGTGCCAGCAGCTTTCTACAGGATTTACAGTACTTC	CASSFLQDLQYF
14	NA	TRBV9	NA	TRBJ2-2	TGTGCCAGCAGCCCCCTCGCGCGCACGGGGGAGCTGTTTTTT	CASSPLARTGELFF
15	NA	TRBV11-2	TRBD1	TRBJ2-1	TGTGCCAGCAGCTCCCAGGGGGCGGTGGGGAATGAGCAGTTCTTC	CASSSQGAVGNEQFF
16	NA	TRBV9	TRBD2	TRBJ2-2	TGTGCCAGCAGCGTAGTGTCGGGAGGGGACACCGGGGAGCTGTTTTTT	CASSVVSGGDTGELFF
13	NA	TRBV27	NA	TRBJ1-5	TGTGCCAGCAGTTTAGGCAGGGCAGGGCCCCAGCATTTT	CASSLGRAGPQHF
15	NA	TRBV7-2	NA	TRBJ1-4	TGTGCCAGCAGCGCAAGAGGATCTAGAGGTGAAAAACTGTTTTTT	CASSARGSRGEKLFF
15	once	TRBV2	NA	TRBJ1-3	TGTGCCAGCAGCTTCGACAGGAGGCGGCCGGACACCATATATTTT	CASSFDRRRPDTIYF
17	NA	TRBV28	TRBD1	TRBJ1-5	TGTGCCAGCAGCGGGGGACAGGGGGCCTATAGCAATCAGCCCCAGCATTTT	CASSGGQGAYSNQPQHF
14	NA	TRBV5-1	NA	TRBJ1-1	TGCGCCAGCAGCTCCGACGGGAAGAACACTGAAGCTTTCTTT	CASSSDGKNTEAFF
14	NA	TRBV6-6	TRBD1	TRBJ1-1	TGTGCCAGCAGTTATAGGGGGCGGAACACTGAAGCTTTCTTT	CASSYRGRNTEAFF